This TCR beta chain was captured in a study of control samples from healthy donors and cancer patients. Profiling relied on immunoSEQ multiplex PCR, and the TCRdb table lists in-frame clones only, not all of them. The sample has about 86,000 clones, roughly 91% seen once; the top ten hold less than 10%. There are 16 residues in the CDR3. V lost 5 bases, J lost 5 bases, and 19 bases lay in between. Germline-derived CDR1 and CDR2 are SGHRS and YFSETQ. The receptor was isolated from a woman in her forties or fifties with colorectal cancer. The specimen was PBMCs. The chain recombines TRBV5-1 with TRBJ2-2; TRBD1 might be the D (6 bases). This CDR3 reads CASRRFFRGWTGELFF. The CDR3, as DNA: TGCGCCAGCAGACGTTTTTTCAGGGGTTGGACCGGGGAGCTGTTTTTT.